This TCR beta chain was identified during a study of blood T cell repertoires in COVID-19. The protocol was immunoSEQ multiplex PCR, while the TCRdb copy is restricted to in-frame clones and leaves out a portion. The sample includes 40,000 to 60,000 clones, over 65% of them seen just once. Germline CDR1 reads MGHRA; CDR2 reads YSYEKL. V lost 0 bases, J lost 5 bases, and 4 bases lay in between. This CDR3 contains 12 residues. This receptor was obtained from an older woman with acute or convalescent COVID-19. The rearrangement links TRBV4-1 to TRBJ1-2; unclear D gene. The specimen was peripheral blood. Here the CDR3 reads CASSQDQYGYTF. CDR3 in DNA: TGCGCCAGCAGCCAAGATCAATATGGCTACACCTTC.